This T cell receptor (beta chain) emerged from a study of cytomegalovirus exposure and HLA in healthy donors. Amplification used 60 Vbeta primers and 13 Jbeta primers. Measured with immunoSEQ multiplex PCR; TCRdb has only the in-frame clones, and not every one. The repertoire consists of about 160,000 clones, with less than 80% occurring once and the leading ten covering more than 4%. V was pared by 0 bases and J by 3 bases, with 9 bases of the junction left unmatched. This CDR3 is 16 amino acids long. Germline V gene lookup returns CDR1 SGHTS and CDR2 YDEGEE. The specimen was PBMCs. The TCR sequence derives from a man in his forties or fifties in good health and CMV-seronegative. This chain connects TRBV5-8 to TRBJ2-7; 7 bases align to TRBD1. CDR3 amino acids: CASSLGSGQSFYEQYF. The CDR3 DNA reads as TGTGCCAGCAGCTTGGGATCGGGACAGAGCTTCTACGAGCAGTACTTC.